These 14 T cell receptor beta chains share one sample of origin, sequenced in a study of shared clonotypes between healthy human individuals. Some clones are missing from TCRdb's copy, which holds only in-frame ones; the method was immunoSEQ multiplex PCR. Of about 980,000 clones listed, about 80% are singletons. Source material: memory CD4+ T cells sorted from blood. Subset here: CD45RA-negative fraction. Source of these receptors: a man between 18 and 35 years old in good health.

Concerning this clone: At the DNA level, this CDR3 is encoded by other sequences in the same sample as well. The V gene is TRBV18, the J gene TRBJ2-2, with 8 bases that match TRBD2. In germline, CDR1 is KGHSH, CDR2 LQKENI. The CDR3 is 16 residues long. Unmatched junction bases numbered 1, after V lost 0 bases and J lost 1 base. Here the CDR3 DNA reads TGTGCCAGCTCACCACCCGCGGGAGGGAACACCGGGGAGCTGTTTTTT. Protein: CASSPPAGGNTGELFF. The full variable domain, rest sourced from reference TRBV18 and TRBJ2-2, is NAGVMQNPRHLVRRRGQEARLRCSPMKGHSHVYWYRQLPEEGLKFMVYLQKENIIDESGMPKERFSAEFPKEGPSILRIQQVVRGDSAAYFCASSPPAGGNTGELFFGEGSRLTVL.

DNA for the CDR3: TGTGCCAGCAGCCTCACCCCAGACCTCCATGGCTACACCTTC. It yields the protein CASSLTPDLHGYTF. The rearrangement joins TRBV28 to TRBJ1-2, with D hard to call. Deletions cut 6 bases from V and 6 bases from J, with 17 bases between. Germline V gene lookup returns CDR1 MDHEN and CDR2 SYDVKM. The CDR3 is made up of 14 amino acids.

The chain couples TRBV30 to TRBJ1-6, with TRBD1 as a possible D gene (5 bases). The V end lost 3 bases, the J end lost 5 bases, and 14 bases lay between the germline ends. This CDR3 contains 15 residues. The germline gives CDR1 GTSNPN, CDR2 SVGIG (reference sequence). CDR3: CAWRSNRKDNSPLHF. In DNA form, the CDR3 reads TGTGCCTGGAGATCTAACAGGAAGGATAATTCACCCCTCCACTTT.

V is TRBV7-9 and J is TRBJ1-1, with no clear D. V was clipped by 7 bases and J by 10 bases, with 19 bases between them. CDR1 is SEHNR, CDR2 FQNEAQ, per germline (reference sequence). The CDR3 has 13 amino acids. The CDR3 is CASNTAIVTGAFF. The CDR3 coding sequence is TGTGCCAGCAACACCGCGATCGTCACGGGAGCTTTCTTT.

The rearrangement uses TRBV6-6 and TRBJ2-5; the D is unclear. V lost 6 bases and J lost 4, with 12 bases in between. This CDR3 is 13 amino acids long. Per the germline V gene, CDR1 is MNHNY and CDR2 is SVGAGI (reference sequence). The CDR3 DNA sequence: TGTGCCAGCAGCACCGGGCCTCCAGAGACCCAGTACTTC. Its protein is CASSTGPPETQYF.

This sequence joins TRBV5-1 and TRBJ2-7; weak D call: TRBD2 (5 bases). The CDR3 runs to 14 residues. With 0 bases removed from V and 4 bases from J, the gap between germline ends came to 11 bases. Germline values: CDR1 SGHRS, CDR2 YFSETQ. The CDR3 sequence: CASSLEGVLYEQYF. CDR3 coding DNA: TGCGCCAGCAGCTTGGAGGGAGTTCTTTACGAGCAGTACTTC.

This clone was counted between two and nine times. The chain recombines TRBV19 with TRBJ2-4; 14 nucleotides line up with TRBD2. V lost 7 bases, J lost 3 bases, and 5 bases stayed unmatched. Per germline, CDR1 LNHDA and CDR2 SQIVND (reference sequence). The CDR3 has 16 amino acids. In nucleotides, the CDR3 is TGTGCCAGTACCCCTGGACTAGCGGGAGGCAAAAACATTCAGTACTTC. It codes for CASTPGLAGGKNIQYF.

This clone was detected only a few times. The gene calls are TRBV7-2 and TRBJ1-2; D is unclear. Trimming removed 5 bases at V and 8 bases at J, with 18 bases between. Germline values: CDR1 SGHTA, CDR2 FQGNSA. The CDR3 consists of 14 residues. In nucleotides, the CDR3 is TGTGCCAGCAGCCCGTATAAGGAAGGGAGAGGCTACACCTTC. Encoded protein: CASSPYKEGRGYTF.

This clone was observed a single time. The chain carries TRBV5-8 and TRBJ1-6; D is ambiguous. The CDR3 is made up of 16 amino acids. From germline, CDR1 is SGHTS and CDR2 YDEGEE. The V end lost 4 bases, the J end lost 0 bases, and 11 bases lay between the germline ends. CDR3 DNA: TGTGCCAGCAGCCTTATTACGAGCTCCTATAATTCACCCCTCCACTTT. Translated: CASSLITSSYNSPLHF.

This clone was recorded many times. Other nucleotide sequences from this sample produce the same CDR3. The rearrangement links TRBV28 to TRBJ1-2; 9 nucleotides match TRBD1. The CDR3 has 14 residues. V shed 2 bases, J shed 4 bases, and the junction held 2 bases outside the gene matches. Germline assignment: CDR1 MDHEN and CDR2 SYDVKM. The CDR3 coding sequence is TGTGCCAGCAGTTTACGGGACAGGGCCTATGGCTACACCTTC. It codes for CASSLRDRAYGYTF.

This clone appeared a single time. This sequence joins TRBV5-3 and TRBJ2-1; D uncertain. TRBV5-3 is an ORF, with its function uncertain. CDR3 length equals 15 residues. V was trimmed by 0 bases and J by 3 bases, leaving 10 bases between them. The CDR3 reads CARSLAQVLYNEQFF. CDR3 bases: TGTGCCAGAAGCTTGGCGCAGGTCCTCTACAATGAGCAGTTCTTC.

This clone was counted a few times. CDR3: CASSPLWGRDIQYF. Written as DNA, the CDR3 is TGTGCCAGCAGTCCCCTCTGGGGGAGAGACATTCAGTACTTC. The chain links TRBV27 to TRBJ2-4; either TRBD1 or TRBD2 may fit D (5 bases each). The V gene lost 5 bases and the J gene lost 8 bases, with 16 bases spanning the gap. CDR1 is MNHEY, CDR2 SMNVEV, per germline (reference sequence). The CDR3 spans 14 residues.

This chain joins TRBV19 and TRBJ2-2, with 9 nucleotides matching TRBD1. Germline V lookup: CDR1 LNHDA, CDR2 SQIVND (reference sequence). J gave up 4 bases and V 4 bases, and 4 bases lay outside the gene matches. This CDR3 is 15 amino acids long. CDR3 DNA sequence: TGTGCCAGTAGTAAGGGGACAGGGCGCACCGGGGAGCTGTTTTTT. Protein sequence: CASSKGTGRTGELFF.

The chain combines TRBV19 with TRBJ1-2; D is uncertain. The germline CDR1 and CDR2 sequences are LNHDA and SQIVND (reference sequence). V gave up 1 base and J gave up 4 bases, with 7 bases separating them. The CDR3 consists of 13 residues. For the CDR3, the DNA is TGTGCCAGTAGTATAGCACCTATCTATGGCTACACCTTC. Amino acids: CASSIAPIYGYTF.